This TCR beta chain was captured by sequencing in a study of shared clonotypes between healthy human individuals. Study findings and constraints: Roughly 5% of naive CD4 clonotypes were common to a handful of donors. Shared clonotypes across all four donors exceeded non-shared ones in generation probability.

Turning to this clone: Its antigen is not known.

Germline V CDR1 and CDR2: SGHKS, YYEKEE (reference sequence). The J segment lost 6 bases and the V segment lost 0 bases, leaving 4 bases of the junction unmatched. This CDR3 contains 15 residues. Data came from immunoSEQ multiplex PCR; TCRdb stores just in-frame clones and leaves some out. The data show almost 750,000 clones, around 77% seen once. Only Caucasian adults living in Nashville, Tennessee made up the donor group. Researchers partitioned CD4+ cells into CD45RA+ naive and CD45RA-negative memory subsets. Material: memory CD4+ T cells sorted from blood. Subset reported: CD45RA-negative fraction. V usage is TRBV5-5 and J usage is TRBJ2-7, with TRBD2 matching 12 bases. The TCR comes from a woman aged 25 to 39 in good health. CDR3 sequence reads: CASSLAASGRGEQYF. CDR3 DNA: TGTGCCAGCAGCTTGGCCGCTAGCGGGAGGGGCGAGCAGTACTTC.